The clone carrying this T cell receptor (beta chain) was recorded many times. Its antigen is not identified. The data were obtained in a study of T cells in Graves' hyperthyroidism and ophthalmopathy. Whole-study results and caveats: Onset of ophthalmopathy came a median roughly 6.5 months after the model predicted it. Appearing also in blood were most of the thyroid clonotypes expanded above 0.001.

Amplification of TCR beta CDR3 regions was performed using RNA transcripts as template. A first-round RT-PCR of the TCR CDR3 used the HTBI primer set. A single record per CDR3 protein comes from TCRdb applying MiXCR to the multiplex PCR reads. The table lists around 700,000 distinct CDR3 sequences, roughly a third of them singletons. Those with hyperthyroidism were 18 to 65 years old, newly diagnosed, and ill for under 2 months. Reasons for excluding patients were uncontrolled infection, other autoimmune disease, pregnancy or lactation. Source material: blood. The TCR originated in a woman in her thirties or forties with Graves' hyperthyroidism.

CDR3 sequence: CAIRTGAIPGANVLTF. CDR3 bases: TGTGCCATCAGGACAGGGGCAATCCCTGGGGCCAACGTCCTGACTTTC. This chain connects TRBV10-3 to TRBJ2-6; 8 bases agree with TRBD1. CDR1 and CDR2 from the germline V gene are ENHRY and SYGVKD. This CDR3 has 16 amino acids. Trimming took 6 bases from V and 2 from J; bases not matched to a gene: 6.